A selection of T cell receptor beta chains follows, all from one sample in a study of CD8+CD57+ T cells in acquired aplastic anemia. MiXCR was run by TCRdb on the reads, yielding one entry per CDR3 protein. The sample consists of about 200,000 distinct CDR3 sequences, roughly two thirds of them appearing once. The sample taken for sequencing was sorted CD4+, CD8+, or CD8+CD57+ T cells (not recorded which) from PBMCs. The origin of the receptors is a human donor with aplastic anemia. CDR3s include the opening cysteine and the closing phenylalanine or tryptophan. A D gene is named only where the DNA matches it firmly. Rows may omit the clone size; those that give it use once, few, many or a size class.

abundance: NA
v_gene: TRBV6-2/TRBV6-3
len: 13
d_gene: TRBD1
j_gene: TRBJ2-7
CDR3aa: CASSLQGIYEQYF
CDR3nt: TGTGCCAGCAGTTTACAGGGGATTTACGAGCAGTACTTC

abundance: once
v_gene: TRBV19
len: 15
d_gene: TRBD2
j_gene: TRBJ2-1
CDR3aa: CASSIMTSGSYEQFF
CDR3nt: TGTGCCAGTAGTATAATGACTAGCGGGAGTTATGAGCAGTTCTTC

abundance: NA
v_gene: TRBV7-2
len: 14
d_gene: NA
j_gene: TRBJ2-2
CDR3aa: CASSFGWNTGELFF
CDR3nt: TGTGCCAGCAGCTTCGGATGGAACACCGGGGAGCTGTTTTTT

abundance: once
v_gene: TRBV7-2
len: 13
d_gene: NA
j_gene: TRBJ2-1
CDR3aa: CASSLELYNEQFF
CDR3nt: TGTGCCAGCAGCTTAGAACTTTACAATGAGCAGTTCTTC

abundance: NA
v_gene: TRBV5-1
len: 18
d_gene: TRBD2
j_gene: TRBJ2-3
CDR3aa: CASSLAGGKASGTDTQYF
CDR3nt: TGCGCCAGCAGCTTGGCCGGAGGGAAGGCTAGCGGGACAGATACGCAGTATTTT

abundance: NA
v_gene: TRBV10-1
len: 17
d_gene: TRBD1
j_gene: TRBJ2-7
CDR3aa: CASSEPVRGQGRYEQYF
CDR3nt: TGCGCCAGCAGTGAGCCGGTGAGGGGACAGGGGCGGTACGAGCAGTACTTC

abundance: many
v_gene: TRBV5-8
len: 16
d_gene: NA
j_gene: TRBJ2-1
CDR3aa: CASSPRGLHPLREQFF
CDR3nt: TGTGCCAGCAGCCCAAGGGGACTGCATCCCCTCCGTGAGCAGTTCTTC

abundance: NA
v_gene: TRBV20-1
len: 14
d_gene: TRBD1
j_gene: TRBJ1-2
CDR3aa: CSARDTRQGHGYTF
CDR3nt: TGCAGTGCTAGAGATACGAGACAGGGTCATGGCTACACCTTC

abundance: NA
v_gene: TRBV29-1
len: 11
d_gene: NA
j_gene: TRBJ1-1
CDR3aa: CSVVPSGDAFF
CDR3nt: TGCAGCGTTGTGCCCAGCGGGGATGCTTTCTTT

abundance: NA
v_gene: TRBV20-1
len: 15
d_gene: TRBD2
j_gene: TRBJ2-1
CDR3aa: CSTRVLAGEGDEQFF
CDR3nt: TGCAGTACTAGAGTACTAGCGGGGGAGGGCGATGAGCAGTTCTTC

abundance: NA
v_gene: TRBV9
len: 14
d_gene: NA
j_gene: TRBJ2-4
CDR3aa: CASSVSSAKNIQYF
CDR3nt: TGTGCCAGCAGCGTTAGCAGCGCCAAAAACATTCAGTACTTC

abundance: NA
v_gene: TRBV20-1
len: 12
d_gene: NA
j_gene: TRBJ2-4
CDR3aa: CSASLGGNIQYF
CDR3nt: TGCAGTGCTAGTTTAGGGGGGAACATTCAGTACTTC

abundance: NA
v_gene: TRBV20-1
len: 15
d_gene: TRBD2
j_gene: TRBJ2-7
CDR3aa: CSALSRTSGDYEQYF
CDR3nt: TGCAGTGCTCTCAGTCGGACTAGCGGAGACTACGAGCAGTACTTC

abundance: NA
v_gene: TRBV2
len: 14
d_gene: NA
j_gene: TRBJ1-5
CDR3aa: CASSPWGSNQPQHF
CDR3nt: TGTGCCAGCAGCCCATGGGGGAGCAATCAGCCCCAGCATTTT

abundance: NA
v_gene: TRBV19
len: 13
d_gene: NA
j_gene: TRBJ1-1
CDR3aa: CASSIDQGFEAFF
CDR3nt: TGTGCCAGTAGTATAGATCAGGGGTTTGAAGCTTTCTTT

abundance: NA
v_gene: TRBV19
len: 13
d_gene: TRBD1
j_gene: TRBJ1-2
CDR3aa: CASSLDRGDGYTF
CDR3nt: TGTGCTAGTAGCCTGGACAGGGGAGATGGCTACACCTTC

abundance: NA
v_gene: TRBV13
len: 14
d_gene: NA
j_gene: TRBJ2-1
CDR3aa: CASSSSRLGNEQFF
CDR3nt: TGTGCCAGCAGCTCCTCCAGACTAGGTAATGAGCAGTTCTTC

abundance: NA
v_gene: TRBV7-6
len: 17
d_gene: NA
j_gene: TRBJ1-3
CDR3aa: CASSLGQRRLSGNTIYF
CDR3nt: TGTGCCAGCAGCTTAGGACAGCGGAGACTTTCTGGAAACACCATATATTTT

abundance: many
v_gene: TRBV28
len: 12
d_gene: NA
j_gene: TRBJ1-2
CDR3aa: CASRWGFYGYTF
CDR3nt: TGTGCCAGCAGATGGGGGTTCTATGGCTACACCTTC

abundance: NA
v_gene: TRBV5-5
len: 17
d_gene: NA
j_gene: TRBJ1-6
CDR3aa: CASSFSLAVGCNSPLHF
CDR3nt: TGTGCCAGCAGCTTTTCCCTTGCGGTGGGTTGTAATTCACCCCTCCACTTT

abundance: NA
v_gene: TRBV10-3
len: 13
d_gene: NA
j_gene: TRBJ1-6
CDR3aa: CASGTGSNSPLHF
CDR3nt: TGTGCCAGCGGGACGGGTTCTAATTCACCCCTCCACTTT

abundance: once
v_gene: TRBV15
len: 15
d_gene: NA
j_gene: TRBJ2-1
CDR3aa: CASSLGARPYNEQFF
CDR3nt: TGTGCCAGCAGCTTAGGTGCACGACCCTACAATGAGCAGTTCTTC

abundance: NA
v_gene: TRBV15
len: 14
d_gene: TRBD1
j_gene: TRBJ1-5
CDR3aa: CATSRQGNNQPQHF
CDR3nt: TGTGCCACCAGCCGACAGGGAAACAATCAGCCCCAGCATTTT

abundance: NA
v_gene: TRBV2
len: 12
d_gene: NA
j_gene: TRBJ1-3
CDR3aa: CASSEGGNTIYF
CDR3nt: TGTGCCAGCAGTGAAGGTGGAAACACCATATATTTT

abundance: NA
v_gene: TRBV20-1
len: 13
d_gene: NA
j_gene: TRBJ2-7
CDR3aa: CSAAQGRDYEQYF
CDR3nt: TGCAGTGCTGCACAGGGTCGAGACTACGAGCAGTACTTC

abundance: NA
v_gene: TRBV20-1
len: 15
d_gene: TRBD2
j_gene: TRBJ2-7
CDR3aa: CSARGTSGDTYEQYF
CDR3nt: TGCAGTGCTAGGGGGACTAGCGGGGATACCTACGAGCAGTACTTC

abundance: NA
v_gene: TRBV5-1
len: 15
d_gene: TRBD2
j_gene: TRBJ2-1
CDR3aa: CASTLGGGVYNEQFF
CDR3nt: TGCGCCAGCACCCTGGGCGGGGGGGTCTACAATGAGCAGTTCTTC

abundance: NA
v_gene: TRBV7-9
len: 15
d_gene: NA
j_gene: TRBJ1-5
CDR3aa: CASSSSDEGGQPQHF
CDR3nt: TGTGCCAGCAGCTCCTCAGACGAGGGGGGTCAGCCCCAGCATTTT

abundance: NA
v_gene: TRBV2
len: 15
d_gene: NA
j_gene: TRBJ1-5
CDR3aa: CDSSAVSNSNQPQHF
CDR3nt: TGTGACAGCAGTGCTGTCAGCAATAGCAATCAGCCCCAGCATTTT

abundance: NA
v_gene: TRBV10-3
len: 14
d_gene: NA
j_gene: TRBJ2-3
CDR3aa: CAISTGGSADTQYF
CDR3nt: TGTGCCATCAGTACAGGAGGGAGCGCAGATACGCAGTATTTT

abundance: many
v_gene: TRBV7-8
len: 16
d_gene: TRBD2
j_gene: TRBJ2-1
CDR3aa: CASSLGREEAYNEQFF
CDR3nt: TGTGCCAGCAGCTTAGGTCGGGAGGAGGCCTACAATGAGCAGTTCTTC